The sequence of this T cell receptor beta chain was determined in a study of cytomegalovirus exposure and HLA in healthy donors (dated by TCRdb to 2016 to 2017). In the study overall: An earlier analysis of 587 of the donors reported 276 Gb of sequence data and 95 million to 140 million unique TCR beta sequences obtained from about 180 million T cells. An early release that covered fewer than 800 HLA-typed donors contained about 300 gigabases of sequencing data and 80 million or so unique TCR sequences. Of the approximately 400 genotyped donors, approximately 83% fell in the genetic ancestry cluster associated with self-reported Caucasian donors. The study was designed to test whether signatures of past pathogen exposure could be identified by cataloging public T cell receptors. The study used immunosequencing to profile the T cell repertoires of about 670 subjects and linked those repertoires to cytomegalovirus serostatus. In addition to the first cohort of several hundred subjects, a separate validation cohort of approximately 130 different subjects was used. The study combined high-throughput TCR immunosequencing, statistical association of individual TCRs with disease status, and machine learning to predict cytomegalovirus infection status. To study patterns of TCR occurrence, a later analysis re-analyzed previously published TCR beta repertoires from 700 or so donors and added high-resolution HLA genotyping. Rather than drawing on any new phenotypic data, the later analysis identified candidate immune exposures from TCR beta sequences and the way those sequences occurred across donors. In an earlier analysis of 550 to 700 of the donors, high-throughput TCR beta sequencing was used to judge whether each TCR beta V gene segment behaved as functional or pseudogenic. Donor age, sex, ethnicity and CMV serostatus were compiled together with the repertoire data. Genome-wide SNP genotypes for about 55% of the 666 donors were used in a later genetic analysis, which treated that subset as a discovery cohort. Every discovery cohort repertoire had been produced on one sequencing platform. Both class I and class II loci were covered by HLA typing, at four-digit resolution. Typing coverage varied by locus: roughly 629-630 donors for A, B, C, DRB1 and DQB1; under 550 for DQA1; about 570 for DPA1; under 490 for DPB1. Because of strong linkage in the cohort, roughly five DR-DQ haplotypes were treated as single units for association and clustering. Among almost 400 genotyped donors of the cohort, an average of around 240,000 unique TCR beta nucleotide sequences were sequenced per donor, around 20% of them non-productive.

Broad study findings and their caveats: HLA typing was unavailable for some donors at each locus, so association tests used only the typed subset. A cluster of highly shared sequence variants was judged likely to be a technical artifact of the sequencing pipeline. In a later analysis, HLA-associated TCR beta chains showed more clonal expansion and lower generation probabilities than non-associated chains that were equally common. In vitro tests confirmed that a few of the cytomegalovirus-associated TCR beta chains recognize cytomegalovirus antigens. The authors suggested that the approach could potentially be extended to other disease states and immunological phenotypes. The study listed approximately 160 TCR beta chains as associated with cytomegalovirus. Because the 87-base-pair reads could not distinguish some IMGT-functional V segments, including TRBV6-2 and TRBV6-3, those segments were excluded. A further reported finding was that TCR beta sequences accurately predicted the HLA-A and HLA-B alleles for most subjects in the first cohort. The classifier was reported to diagnose cytomegalovirus status with high specificity and sensitivity in both the original and validation cohorts. The earlier analysis of approximately 590 of the donors excluded about 16 rarely observed V segments, including chromosome 9 orphons, because counts were too low. The presence/absence analyses assumed that sequencing depth was roughly uniform across donors, and that assumption may not be true. In an earlier analysis of roughly 560 of the donors, most TCR beta V segments were observed in productive rearrangements about 87% or about 30% of the time, broadly matching IMGT annotations. In this cohort, only TCR beta chains were sequenced, and detectable features were limited by the absence of alpha or paired-chain data. Linkage disequilibrium might explain the correlated functional status among segregating V segments, but an unknown experimental factor could not be excluded. A later analysis associated 16,951 TCR beta sequences with specific HLA alleles at a false discovery rate of 0.05. According to a later analysis, TCR association rates differed among HLA loci, with DRB1 alleles showing the most associated TCRs and HLA-C alleles showing the fewest. According to a later analysis, most CMV-associated TCR beta chains appeared to be HLA-restricted, and the HLA associations seemed to be driven largely by CMV exposure. An association between a missense DCLRE1C variant and V-gene and J-gene trimming of TCR beta chains was found in a later genetic analysis and replicated in an independent cohort. Compared with the roughly 700-donor mean, donors in an Asian-associated ancestry cluster had fewer N-insertions in productive TCRs, according to a later genetic analysis. For the cohort, immune exposure information was limited to CMV serostatus. Most TCR sequences were seen in very few donors, while some public TCRs were found in many individuals. When HLA alleles, especially DR and DQ, strongly co-occurred, attributing TCR associations to individual alleles was difficult. In a later analysis, several top co-occurrence clusters were reported to appear linked to parvovirus B19, influenza, CMV and Epstein-Barr virus.

Compared with germline, V lacks 5 bases and J lacks 8 bases; bases without a gene match: 6. Including the terminal cysteine and phenylalanine, the CDR3 comprises 15 residues. The read is trimmed to its CDR3 DNA, 45 bases read in frame from base 1. CDR1 and CDR2 are drawn from the germline V gene: SGHTA, FQGNSA. The cohort was made up of around 720 healthy bone marrow donors. Cohort members were all nominally healthy when sampled, although unrecorded immune exposures were likely present. The donor tested CMV seronegative and was one of the 352 seronegative cohort members. Each donor provided a peripheral blood sample, and peripheral blood mononuclear cells were used for TCR beta sequencing. Genomic DNA extraction from the blood cell samples was performed with the Qiagen DNeasy Blood Extraction Kit. Library preparation used the immunoSEQ multiplex PCR assay. A mixture of 60 forward primers for TCR Vbeta segments and 13 reverse primers for TCR Jbeta segments was used in the multiplex PCR. The CDR3 region of rearranged TCR beta genes was amplified from genomic DNA by a multiplex PCR assay. Amplified TCR beta libraries were sequenced as 87-base-pair reads on the Illumina HiSeq System. In the authors' own workflow: In a later analysis, roughly 80 million unique TCR beta chains were counted across the approximately 640 repertoires, and roughly 11 million of these chains were shared by at least two donors. Raw reads were error-corrected and collapsed into unique sequences by a nearest-neighbor algorithm in which closely related sequences were merged to remove PCR and sequencing errors. Alignment of CDR3 sequences to IMGT reference sequences was used to assign V, D and J gene segments. Each retained sequence needed at least a six-nucleotide match to both a V gene segment and a J gene segment. A rearrangement was called productive if the CDR3 had no stop codons and remained in frame with V and J, and every other rearrangement was called non-productive. CDR3 was defined according to IMGT convention as the region running from the second conserved V-encoded cysteine to the conserved J-encoded phenylalanine. In an earlier analysis of roughly 580 of the donors, sequences lacking an unambiguous match to a single V gene segment were excluded. An earlier analysis of 587 of the donors classified V segments as functional when productive rearrangements were above 56.7% and as segregating when the standard deviation between donors was above 5%. A statistical classification framework was developed to diagnose cytomegalovirus status using the catalog of TCR beta chain sequences. In a later analysis, V and J genes were assigned by comparing TCR nucleotide sequences against IMGT/GENE-DB human TR gene sequences. A later analysis assigned CDR3 sequences and most-parsimonious VDJ recombination scenarios with the TCRdist pipeline. A later analysis defined each TCR beta chain by its CDR3 amino acid sequence plus V-gene family, and excluded reads lacking a unique V-gene family. In a later analysis, 450 to 600 highly shared, low-generation-probability nucleotide sequences were removed to address suspected cross-contamination and a sequencing artifact. In a later analysis, a clonal expansion index for each public chain was calculated from normalized within-repertoire ranks of inferred template counts. Generation probabilities in a later analysis came from a VDJ recombination model fitted to out-of-frame rearrangements, and those results were checked against IGoR. Hypergeometric tests were used in a later analysis to score TCR-TCR, TCR-HLA and TCR-CMV co-occurrence, with a repertoire-size bias correction applied to the TCR pairs. A later analysis estimated false discovery rates by permuting HLA or CMV assignments 20 times. In a later analysis, co-occurring TCRs were grouped using DBSCAN, and TCRdist sequence similarity was added for clustering within HLA-allele-positive subsets. Co-occurrence clustering excluded repertoires with fewer than 30,000 or more than 120,000 public chains, plus five with anomalous nucleotide sharing. Entries here come from immuneACCESS through TCRdb and include only in-frame sequences with V and J called. Some clones fail to appear in such tables; in the studies checked, an unresolved V gene covers under half of the shortfall, and the cause of the remainder is unknown. The V and J calls and the clone size are those of that table, but D and trimming were determined from the DNA. The sample table records 110,000 to 150,000 clones; around 75% of these occur just once. The ten largest clones capture about 3.4% of the sample.

Concerning this clone: The target of this receptor is not known. The input lacks base qualities; no much larger clone sits a single base away.

The specimen was PBMCs. The rearrangement combines TRBV7-2 with TRBJ2-1; a stretch of 13 junction bases matches TRBD2. This clonotype originated in a female donor in good health and CMV-seronegative. The CDR3 protein sequence reads: CASSTRTSGGYEQFF. The DNA reads as follows: TGTGCCAGCAGCACCCGGACTAGCGGGGGCTATGAGCAGTTCTTC. The entire variable domain, with the stretches around the CDR3 drawn from the reference TRBV7-2 and TRBJ2-1 proteins, is GAGVSQSPSNKVTEKGKDVELRCDPISGHTALYWYRQSLGQGLEFLIYFQGNSAPDKSGLPSDRFSAERTGGSVSTLTIQRTQQEDSAVYLCASSTRTSGGYEQFFGPGTRLTVL.